Following are 13 T cell receptor beta chains from one sample sequenced in a study of breast tumors, draining lymph nodes, adjacent tissues (TCRdb year 2016). The lymph node samples were taken from the axillary draining lymph nodes of breast cancer patients. The library was obtained by multiplex PCR. Instrument on record: Illumina HiSeq 2000. Using fastp trimming at Q25 and MiXCR clonotype assembly, TCRdb reanalyzed the public sequencing data and kept in-frame beta chains. When rows share a CDR3 protein, they turn into one entry using the most common DNA and genes. The sample table contains under 250,000 distinct CDR3 sequences; only one count was recorded for about 34% of them. The top ten clonotypes cover 1.2% to 1.5% of the sample. Sample: axillary lymph node tissue. Receptors originate from a female donor with breast cancer. Some clones in this sample may be carry-over from other donors' samples.

V gene TRBV6-2 or TRBV6-3 combines with J gene TRBJ2-5; 8 positions match TRBD1. Germline V lookup: CDR1 MNHEY, CDR2 SVGEGT. V was pared by 6 bases and J by 2 bases, with 14 bases of the junction left unmatched. The length of the CDR3 is 17 residues. The CDR3 loop is CASRPLDRGGGQETQYF. CDR3 in DNA: TGTGCCAGCAGACCCCTCGACAGGGGCGGAGGGCAAGAGACCCAGTACTTC.

This clonotype was found a few times. The chain links TRBV20-1 to TRBJ2-4; D remains unclear. Germline V gives CDR1 DFQATT, CDR2 SNEGSKA (reference sequence). The germline V and J ends were trimmed by 3 bases and 1 base, with 10 bases remaining between them. The length of the CDR3 is 14 residues. The CDR3 sequence is CSASSGMAKNIQYF. CDR3 coding DNA: TGCAGTGCTAGTTCGGGTATGGCCAAAAACATTCAGTACTTC.

This clonotype was recorded at least ten times. The chain links TRBV7-9 to TRBJ2-2; D is unresolved. The CDR3 contains 15 residues. Trimming removed 8 bases from V and 0 bases from J, with 13 bases in between. CDR1 and CDR2 (germline): SEHNR, FQNEAQ (reference sequence). The CDR3 sequence: CASHETIANTGELFF. The CDR3 DNA reads TGTGCCAGCCACGAGACGATCGCGAACACCGGGGAGCTGTTTTTT.

This chain uses TRBV19 with TRBJ2-4, with 7 bases identical to TRBD1. This CDR3 spans 16 amino acids. Germline loops: CDR1 LNHDA, CDR2 SQIVND (reference sequence). The V and J ends lost 4 bases and 0 bases, in that order; junction bases with no gene match: 6. This CDR3 is CASSTRDSVAKNIQYF. CDR3 bases: TGTGCCAGTAGTACCCGGGACAGCGTAGCCAAAAACATTCAGTACTTC.

This clonotype has just one count. A much larger clone differs by one base, so this may be a read error. The chain recombines TRBV28 with TRBJ1-2; TRBD1 matches 7 bases. Germline V gene data show CDR1 as MDHEN and CDR2 as SYDVKM. This CDR3 is built from 14 residues. The V and J ends lost 8 bases and 4 bases, in that order; junction bases with no gene match: 10. CDR3 in amino acids: CASSRQGASYGYTF. DNA for the CDR3: TGTGCCAGCTCGAGACAGGGAGCCTCCTATGGCTACACCTTC.

Ten or more counts support this clonotype. This chain links TRBV7-8 with TRBJ2-2; a possible D gene is TRBD1 (6 bases). The V end was cut by 6 bases, the J end by 1 base, with 6 bases between. This CDR3 is 13 amino acids long. From germline, CDR1 is SGHVS and CDR2 FQNEAQ. The CDR3 protein is CASRGGNTGELFF. In DNA, the CDR3 is TGTGCCAGCAGAGGGGGGAACACCGGGGAGCTGTTTTTT.

The rearrangement uses TRBV24-1 and TRBJ2-5; 8 bases align to TRBD1. CDR1 and CDR2 from the germline V gene are KGHDR and SFDVKD. The J segment lost 2 bases and the V segment lost 6 bases, leaving 1 base of the junction unmatched. The CDR3 totals 13 residues. CDR3: CATSRTGQETQYF. The DNA for the CDR3 is TGTGCCACCAGTCGGACAGGGCAAGAGACCCAGTACTTC.

This clonotype was recorded at least ten times. The chain has TRBV4-1 and TRBJ2-1, with 15 bases lining up with TRBD2. The CDR3 spans 18 residues. V lost 1 base and J lost 4; bases outside the gene matches: 5. Per germline, CDR1 MGHRA and CDR2 YSYEKL. CDR3 loop: CASSQGRTSGRAYNEQFF. CDR3 bases: TGCGCCAGCAGCCAAGGTCGGACTAGCGGGAGGGCTTACAATGAGCAGTTCTTC.

Worth noting for this clonotype: With a much larger clone just one base away, this may be a read error. V usage is TRBV28 and J usage is TRBJ2-7, with 11 bases identical to TRBD2. Unmatched junction bases numbered 10, after V lost 5 bases and J lost 7 bases. CDR1 and CDR2 from the germline V gene are MDHEN and SYDVKM. The CDR3 is 15 amino acids. The CDR3 nucleotides read TGTGCCAGCAGTCTCAGTAGCGGGGGGGCTTATGAGCAGTACTTC. This sequence encodes CASSLSSGGAYEQYF.

This clonotype was counted at least ten times. The chain links TRBV6-5 to TRBJ1-3; D uncertain. Trimming removed 0 bases at V and 0 bases at J, with 9 bases between. The CDR3 is made up of 16 amino acids. Germline V gene sequence: CDR1 MNHEY, CDR2 SVGAGI. The CDR3 DNA reads as TGTGCCAGCAGTTACTCCGTCGTAGACTCTGGAAACACCATATATTTT. Protein product: CASSYSVVDSGNTIYF.

The sample holds many counts of this clonotype. The V and J genes are TRBV6-1 and TRBJ2-3; 7 nucleotides line up with TRBD2. The CDR3 is 14 residues long. The V gene's germline CDR1 is MNHNS and CDR2 SASEGT. Germline trimming cut 6 bases from V and 5 bases from J; bases unmatched to any gene: 8. The CDR3 DNA reads as TGTGCCAGCAGGGAACTTCCGGGGGGAGATACGCAGTATTTT. Amino acids: CASRELPGGDTQYF.

V and J are TRBV15 and TRBJ2-2, with TRBD2 identical over 10 bases. The CDR3 runs 18 residues. Trimming at V came to 3 bases and at J to 6 bases, leaving 13 bases not matched to a gene. The germline CDR1 and CDR2 sequences are LNHNV and YYDKDF (reference sequence). The DNA for the CDR3 is TGTGCCACCAGCAGGGCCAGCGGGAGGGCCCAAGACGCCGGGGAGCTGTTTTTT. Translated, it gives CATSRASGRAQDAGELFF.

This clonotype appeared a few times. The V gene is TRBV6-5, the J gene TRBJ2-7, with no clear D. This CDR3 is built from 11 residues. Germline-derived CDR1 and CDR2 are MNHEY and SVGAGI. Trimming pared 7 bases from V and 5 bases from J, leaving 9 bases between. In DNA form, the CDR3 reads TGTGCCAGCACACTCCGTAACGAGCAGTACTTC. Amino acid sequence: CASTLRNEQYF.